Reported below is one T cell receptor beta chain. Its antigen is currently unknown. Making TCR cDNA involved 5'RACE template switching, which added UMIs and a universal primer site. TCRdb reprocessed the 5' RACE reads with MiXCR, giving one entry per CDR3 protein. The table shows some 300,000 distinct CDR3 sequences, with about 7.8% occurring only once. The entry originates in a study of T cells after yellow fever vaccination. Study-wide context: The SMART-Seq v4 Ultra Low Input method served to prepare the low-cell-number fractions.

V lost 3 bases to trimming and J lost 0 bases, with 10 bases between them. Germline V gene lookup returns CDR1 SGDLS and CDR2 YYNGEE. This CDR3 has 15 amino acids. The study, taken as a whole, reports: Reappearing after the booster were most of the clones from primary vaccination (around 95% CD4, 88% CD8).

The TCR sequence derives from a man aged 18 to 29 who received the YFV17D yellow fever vaccine. The rearrangement links TRBV9 to TRBJ2-1; unclear D gene. The material sequenced was PBMCs, taken 35 to 50 days after the first yellow fever vaccination. The CDR3 sequence is CASSEAVLSYNEQFF. Written as DNA, the CDR3 is TGTGCCAGCAGCGAGGCAGTGCTCTCCTACAATGAGCAGTTCTTC. The variable domain in full, completed from reference TRBV9 and TRBJ2-1, reads DSGVTQTPKHLITATGQRVTLRCSPRSGDLSVYWYQQSLDQGLQFLIQYYNGEERAKGNILERFSAQQFPDLHSELNLSSLELGDSALYFCASSEAVLSYNEQFFGPGTRLTVL.